This record concerns one T cell receptor (beta chain) sequence. What it recognizes is unknown. Trimming stripped 1 base from V and 4 bases from J, with 9 bases between. The length of the CDR3 is 14 residues. Per germline, CDR1 SNHLY and CDR2 FYNNEI. This sample was included in a study of early stage breast cancer tumors. The wider study: Samples were sequenced at around 10-fold average coverage. General study findings and limits: Chain pairing and CD4, CD8 or FOXP3 expression were not captured.

Profiling relied on immunoSEQ multiplex PCR, and the TCRdb table lists in-frame clones only, not all of them. The table shows 2,500 to 3,000 clones, with around 65% occurring only once. Sequenced sample: normal breast tissue next to the tumor. The chain combines TRBV2 with TRBJ2-3; D might be TRBD1 (6 bases). This TCR was sampled from a person aged 45-60 years with breast cancer. In DNA, the CDR3 is TGTGCCAGCAGTGAAGACAAGGGGGCAGATACGCAGTATTTT. Translating it yields CASSEDKGADTQYF.